The 29 T cell receptor beta chains listed next were all sequenced from one sample in a study of blood T cell repertoires in COVID-19. Some clones are missing from TCRdb's copy, which holds only in-frame ones; the method was immunoSEQ multiplex PCR. This table holds roughly 78,000 clones, more than 75% found once. Sequenced: peripheral blood. The receptors were sampled from a woman aged 60-75 years with acute or convalescent COVID-19.

The rearrangement uses TRBV19 and TRBJ1-5; no firm D call. Between the trimmed V and J ends, which lost 7 bases and 6 bases, there was a span of 10 bases. The CDR3 is 12 amino acids. Germline CDR1 LNHDA, CDR2 SQIVND (reference sequence). The CDR3 is CASTREGQPQHF. CDR3 sequence (DNA): TGTGCCAGTACAAGGGAGGGTCAGCCCCAGCATTTT.

The genes are TRBV5-4 and TRBJ1-2; 7 positions match TRBD1. Germline CDR1 and CDR2: SGHNT and YYREEE (reference sequence). V lost 2 bases and J lost 7; bases outside the gene matches: 5. The CDR3 consists of 13 residues. The CDR3 DNA follows: TGTGCCAGCAGCTTCGACAGGGACTTTGGCTACACCTTC. It specifies CASSFDRDFGYTF.

V gene TRBV7-3 combines with J gene TRBJ2-3; D not resolved. Germline V gene sequence: CDR1 SGHTA, CDR2 FQGTGA. The CDR3 is 13 residues long. The V gene lost 5 bases and the J gene lost 4 bases, with 10 bases spanning the gap. Here the CDR3 reads CASSPPSSDTQYF. The CDR3 DNA reads TGTGCCAGCAGCCCACCGAGCTCAGATACGCAGTATTTT.

V is TRBV20-1 and J is TRBJ2-3; D unclear. The ends were cut back, 3 bases at V and 5 bases at J, with 6 bases in the middle. The CDR3 has 11 residues. Germline CDR1 reads DFQATT; CDR2 reads SNEGSKA (reference sequence). In nucleotides, the CDR3 is TGCAGTGCTAGCGTAATAGATACGCAGTATTTT. Its protein is CSASVIDTQYF.

This rearrangement joins TRBV29-1 to TRBJ2-1; possibly TRBD2 for D (5 bases). Germline CDR1 SQVTM, CDR2 ANQGSEA. Trimming took 6 bases from V and 7 from J, leaving 13 bases between them. CDR3 size: 12 residues. CDR3 sequence (DNA): TGCAGCGTCGAACTAGTTTCGAATGAGCAGTTCTTC. Its translation: CSVELVSNEQFF.

V gene TRBV6-6 combines with J gene TRBJ1-1; tentative D call: TRBD1 (6 bases). Germline V lookup: CDR1 MNHNY, CDR2 SVGAGI (reference sequence). V lost 5 bases to trimming and J lost 3 bases, with 10 bases between them. The CDR3 is 13 amino acids. The CDR3 region has the DNA TGTGCCAGCAGTGGAGGGGGGGACACTGAAGCTTTCTTT. Residues: CASSGGGDTEAFF.

In this sample, this clone turned up once. At the DNA level, this CDR3 is encoded by other sequences in the same sample as well. The V call is TRBV30, the J call TRBJ1-1; 7 bases map to TRBD1. V dropped 0 bases and J dropped 4; count of bases not matched to a gene: 2. Germline V lookup: CDR1 GTSNPN, CDR2 SVGIG (reference sequence). There are 13 residues in the CDR3. The CDR3 spells CAWSVSGGTEAFF. The CDR3 nucleotides are TGTGCCTGGAGTGTCTCAGGGGGCACTGAAGCTTTCTTT.

This clone was found a few times. The genes are TRBV5-4 and TRBJ1-1; 7 bases line up with TRBD1. The germline CDR1 and CDR2 sequences are SGHNT and YYREEE (reference sequence). This CDR3 spans 14 amino acids. V shed 5 bases, J shed 1 base, and the junction held 5 bases outside the gene matches. The CDR3 DNA is TGTGCCAGCAGAGTCGGGACAGCGAACACTGAAGCTTTCTTT. It specifies CASRVGTANTEAFF.

The chain couples TRBV5-4 to TRBJ1-3; D perhaps matches TRBD1 (5 bases). V was shortened by 2 bases and J by 3 bases, with 12 bases between the two germline ends. Looked up from germline, CDR1 is SGHNT and CDR2 is YYREEE (reference sequence). This CDR3 spans 15 amino acids. In nucleotides, the CDR3 is TGTGCCAGCAGCTTCACGCAGGGAAGTGGAAACACCATATATTTT. Its protein product is CASSFTQGSGNTIYF.

This chain's CDR3 is CAWSRAGVETQYF. The CDR3 DNA sequence: TGTGCCTGGAGTAGGGCGGGGGTAGAGACCCAGTACTTC. The chain has TRBV30 and TRBJ2-5; 7 nucleotides match TRBD2. The germline gives CDR1 GTSNPN, CDR2 SVGIG (reference sequence). This CDR3 has 13 amino acids. Unmatched junction bases numbered 4, after V lost 2 bases and J lost 4 bases.

The chain recombines TRBV7-9 with TRBJ2-3, with 7 bases that match TRBD1. Unmatched junction bases numbered 8, after V lost 2 bases and J lost 6 bases. CDR3 size: 15 residues. Germline V gene lookup returns CDR1 SEHNR and CDR2 FQNEAQ (reference sequence). The CDR3 protein is CASSLIRGPLDTQYF. The CDR3 DNA is TGTGCCAGCAGCTTAATTAGGGGGCCGCTGGATACGCAGTATTTT.

V gene TRBV24-1 combines with J gene TRBJ2-1, with D uncertain. Germline values: CDR1 KGHDR, CDR2 SFDVKD. There are 15 residues in the CDR3. V dropped 0 bases and J dropped 5 bases, with 10 bases sitting between them. CDR3 region: CATSDLLGRNNEQFF. Here the CDR3 DNA reads TGTGCCACCAGTGATTTGTTGGGCAGAAACAATGAGCAGTTCTTC.

The chain joins TRBV15 to TRBJ1-4; 7 bases line up with TRBD1. The J segment lost 8 bases and the V segment lost 0 bases, leaving 6 bases of the junction unmatched. Germline assignment: CDR1 LNHNV and CDR2 YYDKDF (reference sequence). CDR3 length: 15 amino acids. Here the CDR3 reads CATSRETGLLEKLFF. The CDR3 DNA is TGTGCCACCAGCAGAGAGACAGGGCTTTTGGAAAAACTGTTTTTT.

This clone was counted only a few times. V is TRBV27 and J is TRBJ2-1, with 10 bases matching TRBD2. Germline V CDR1 and CDR2: MNHEY, SMNVEV (reference sequence). This CDR3 is built from 16 residues. V lost 0 bases to trimming and J lost 6 bases; unmatched junction nucleotides: 5. The CDR3, as DNA: TGTGCCAGCAGTTTATCGTGGACTAGCGGTCTCAATGAGCAGTTCTTC. Residues: CASSLSWTSGLNEQFF.

This clone was seen only a few times. The chain couples TRBV7-9 to TRBJ1-1; D gene uncertain. CDR3 length equals 14 residues. Looked up from germline, CDR1 is SEHNR and CDR2 is FQNEAQ (reference sequence). The V end lost 1 base, the J end lost 0 bases, and 6 bases lay between the germline ends. The CDR3 DNA follows: TGTGCCAGCAGCTTAGTGGGCATGAACACTGAAGCTTTCTTT. Residues: CASSLVGMNTEAFF.

This clone was seen only once. The V and J genes are TRBV5-5 and TRBJ2-7, with D tentatively TRBD1 (7 bases). The CDR3 covers 14 residues. The germline V gene has CDR1 SGHKS and CDR2 YYEKEE (reference sequence). Trimming left V 0 bases short and J 2 bases short, with 9 bases between. CDR3 nucleotides: TGTGCCAGCAGCTTGGCAGGGGGGCCCTACGAGCAGTACTTC. Encoded protein: CASSLAGGPYEQYF.

The chain carries TRBV18 and TRBJ2-1; possibly TRBD2 for D (5 bases). The V end was cut by 3 bases, the J end by 6 bases, with 15 bases between. The germline CDR1 and CDR2 sequences are KGHSH and LQKENI. The CDR3 contains 15 residues. CDR3 DNA: TGTGCCAGCTCACCCAGGAGAATAAGCGGCAATGAGCAGTTCTTC. It encodes CASSPRRISGNEQFF.

The gene calls are TRBV18 and TRBJ1-1, with 7 bases matching TRBD1. Germline V gene lookup returns CDR1 KGHSH and CDR2 LQKENI. Trimming cost V 0 bases and J 0 bases; bases outside gene matches: 10. This CDR3 comprises 18 residues. The chain's CDR3 is CASSPPATGTILNTEAFF. The DNA of the CDR3 is TGTGCCAGCTCACCACCCGCGACAGGGACCATTCTGAACACTGAAGCTTTCTTT.

This clone was picked up a small number of times. V is TRBV27 and J is TRBJ2-7; tentatively, D is TRBD1 (5 bases). Trimming cost V 3 bases and J 6 bases, with 9 bases left between them. This CDR3 is built from 12 residues. Germline loops: CDR1 MNHEY, CDR2 SMNVEV (reference sequence). The CDR3, as DNA: TGTGCCAGCAGTTTTTCAAGGGGCGAGCAGTACTTC. Translating it yields CASSFSRGEQYF.

The gene calls are TRBV6-4 and TRBJ2-1; 9 bases agree with TRBD2. V was clipped by 5 bases and J by 5 bases; unmatched bases: 7. CDR1 MRHNA and CDR2 SNTAGT come from the germline V gene. The CDR3 extends over 15 amino acids. The CDR3 DNA sequence: TGTGCCAGCAGTCCCGGGACTAGCTTAAACAATGAGCAGTTCTTC. Translation: CASSPGTSLNNEQFF.

The chain joins TRBV28 to TRBJ1-2; TRBD1 might be the D (5 bases). The CDR3 totals 14 residues. The germline V gene encodes CDR1 MDHEN and CDR2 SYDVKM. Trimming cost V 5 bases and J 0 bases, with 10 bases left between them. In nucleotides, the CDR3 is TGTGCCAGCAGTCTCGACAGAGCTAACTATGGCTACACCTTC. It is translated as CASSLDRANYGYTF.

This chain joins TRBV4-1 and TRBJ2-5, with D unresolved. The V and J ends lost 3 bases and 14 bases respectively, with 13 bases between them. The CDR3 has 11 amino acids. From germline, CDR1 is MGHRA and CDR2 YSYEKL. This CDR3 is CASSQTGFIYF. Here the CDR3 DNA reads TGCGCCAGCAGCCAGACGGGTTTCATATACTTC.

The rearrangement links TRBV2 to TRBJ1-5; D call uncertain. Deletions cut 4 bases from V and 5 bases from J, with 6 bases between. This CDR3 contains 12 residues. Germline V gene sequence: CDR1 SNHLY, CDR2 FYNNEI. CDR3 DNA sequence: TGTGCCAGCAGTGTTCTCTATCAGCCCCAGCATTTT. This translates into CASSVLYQPQHF.

This clone was detected a few times. This chain connects TRBV29-1 to TRBJ1-2; no clear D. The CDR3 consists of 12 residues. Looked up from germline, CDR1 is SQVTM and CDR2 is ANQGSEA. The V and J ends lost 3 bases and 4 bases respectively, with 9 bases between them. The CDR3 is CSVDWSLYGYTF. CDR3 DNA sequence: TGCAGCGTTGATTGGAGCCTCTATGGCTACACCTTC.

The V and J genes are TRBV7-7 and TRBJ2-5; D possibly corresponds to TRBD1 (6 bases). Germline lookup yields CDR1 SSHAT and CDR2 FNYEAQ (reference sequence). The CDR3 runs to 14 residues. Trimming removed 1 base at V and 5 bases at J, with 11 bases between. The CDR3 nucleotides read TGTGCCAGCAGCTTAGAGAGCAGGGGTGAGACCCAGTACTTC. The encoded protein is CASSLESRGETQYF. Filled out from reference TRBV7-7 and TRBJ2-5, the complete variable domain reads GAGVSQSPRYKVTKRGQDVTLRCDPISSHATLYWYQQALGQGPEFLTYFNYEAQPDKSGLPSDRFSAERPEGSISTLTIQRTEQRDSAMYRCASSLESRGETQYFGPGTRLLVL.

The chain couples TRBV5-8 to TRBJ2-7; tentative D call: TRBD1 (6 bases). The CDR3 is 14 amino acids. V was clipped by 1 base and J by 0 bases, with 8 bases between them. Per germline, CDR1 SGHTS and CDR2 YDEGEE. The CDR3 sequence: CASSLWTVSYEQYF. CDR3 coding DNA: TGTGCCAGCAGCTTGTGGACAGTCTCCTACGAGCAGTACTTC. The whole variable domain, remainder taken from reference TRBV5-8 and TRBJ2-7, is EAGVTQSPTHLIKTRGQQATLRCSPISGHTSVYWYQQALGLGLQFLLWYDEGEERNRGNFPPRFSGRQFPNYSSELNVNALELEDSALYLCASSLWTVSYEQYFGPGTRLTVT.

The gene calls are TRBV27 and TRBJ2-3, with 14 nucleotides matching TRBD2. Germline V gives CDR1 MNHEY, CDR2 SMNVEV (reference sequence). The trim removed 4 bases at V and 8 bases at J, leaving 8 bases unmatched. The CDR3 has 16 residues. The CDR3 spells CASSSGTSGSMGTQYF. The DNA for the CDR3 is TGTGCCAGCAGTTCAGGGACTAGCGGGAGCATGGGTACGCAGTATTTT.

The V gene is TRBV5-6, the J gene TRBJ1-2, with D maybe TRBD1 (5 bases). CDR1 and CDR2 from the germline V gene are SGHDT and YYEEEE. The length of the CDR3 is 14 residues. Trimming took off 2 bases at V and 3 bases at J, with 11 bases between the two ends. The CDR3 loop is CASSFIQGHYGYTF. The CDR3 coding sequence is TGTGCCAGCAGCTTTATCCAGGGCCACTATGGCTACACCTTC.

This chain's CDR3 is CASSLPGDTEAFF. In DNA, the CDR3 is TGTGCCAGCAGTTTGCCCGGGGACACTGAAGCTTTCTTT. This chain uses TRBV28 with TRBJ1-1, with D unclear. The CDR3 runs to 13 residues. The V end was cut by 3 bases, the J end by 3 bases, with 8 bases between. Germline CDR1 MDHEN, CDR2 SYDVKM.